The 21 T cell receptor beta chains in this list originate from one sample, sequenced in a study of cytomegalovirus exposure and HLA in healthy donors. It was with 60 Vbeta and 13 Jbeta primers that the PCR ran. Libraries were prepared by immunoSEQ multiplex PCR; TCRdb keeps only in-frame clonotypes and omits some of them. This table holds some 200,000 clones, 87% found once. The sequenced sample was PBMCs. The source of these receptors is a girl under three years old in good health and CMV-seronegative.

V gene TRBV5-1 combines with J gene TRBJ1-2, with D hard to call. Germline V CDR1 and CDR2: SGHRS, YFSETQ. This CDR3 region has 13 residues. Trimming took off 4 bases at V and 2 bases at J, with 9 bases between the two ends. The CDR3 DNA reads TGCGCCAGCAGCGTCCGGGAGAACTATGGCTACACCTTC. Its translation is CASSVRENYGYTF. Full variable domain (rest looked up from reference TRBV5-1 and TRBJ1-2): KAGVTQTPRYLIKTRGQQVTLSCSPISGHRSVSWYQQTPGQGLQFLFEYFSETQRNKGNFPGRFSGRQFSNSRSEMNVSTLELGDSALYLCASSVRENYGYTFGSGTRLTVV.

The chain combines TRBV29-1 with TRBJ2-6, with 7 bases that match TRBD1. The CDR3 totals 15 residues. CDR1 is SQVTM and CDR2 is ANQGSEA in the germline V gene. After removal of 6 bases from V and 2 bases from J, the junction contained 7 bases not matched to a gene. CDR3 nucleotides: TGCAGCGTCATGACAGGGAAGGCTGGGGCCAACGTCCTGACTTTC. Translating gives CSVMTGKAGANVLTF.

The chain uses TRBV9 and TRBJ2-2; D unresolved. V was pared by 2 bases and J by 3 bases, with 17 bases between. This CDR3 contains 17 residues. Germline assignment: CDR1 SGDLS and CDR2 YYNGEE. DNA for the CDR3: TGTGCCAGCAGCGTGAGACTGAAACTACCCGACACCGGGGAGCTGTTTTTT. Protein product: CASSVRLKLPDTGELFF.

The rearrangement links TRBV7-6 to TRBJ2-1; D possibly corresponds to TRBD2 (6 bases). Per germline, CDR1 SGHVS and CDR2 FNYEAQ. This CDR3 is built from 14 residues. The V and J ends lost 5 bases and 8 bases respectively, with 16 bases between them. DNA of the CDR3: TGTGCCAGCAGCCGCCGGGACTCCCAAGATGAGCAGTTCTTC. It encodes CASSRRDSQDEQFF.

In DNA form, the CDR3 reads TGTGCCAGCAGCTTGGTGGCTAGCGGGAGATCCGATACGCAGTATTTT. It is translated as CASSLVASGRSDTQYF. The rearrangement links TRBV5-6 to TRBJ2-3, with 10 bases that match TRBD2. V was pared by 0 bases and J by 6 bases, with 7 bases of the junction left unmatched. CDR1 is SGHDT, CDR2 YYEEEE, per germline. This CDR3 is 16 amino acids long.

This clone was picked up a small number of times. V usage is TRBV15 and J usage is TRBJ2-2, with 7 nucleotides matching TRBD2. J lost 11 bases, V lost 3 bases, and 6 bases had no gene match. Germline CDR1 and CDR2: LNHNV and YYDKDF (reference sequence). The CDR3 runs to 13 residues. The CDR3 sequence is CATSSELARELFF. The CDR3 DNA reads as TGTGCCACCAGCAGCGAACTAGCGCGAGAGCTGTTTTTT.

CDR3 protein: CASSLAGGRAGELFF. The CDR3 bases are TGTGCCAGCAGCTTAGCAGGGGGCCGCGCCGGGGAGCTGTTTTTT. This chain connects TRBV7-9 to TRBJ2-2; 7 positions match TRBD1. The CDR3 extends over 15 amino acids. Germline CDR1 SEHNR, CDR2 FQNEAQ (reference sequence). Trimming at V came to 0 bases and at J to 6 bases, leaving 4 bases not matched to a gene.

The V call is TRBV6-1, the J call TRBJ1-4, with a possible D match to TRBD1 (5 bases). This CDR3 is 12 amino acids long. Trimming took 6 bases from V and 8 from J, leaving 10 bases between them. Germline-derived CDR1 and CDR2 are MNHNS and SASEGT. CDR3 DNA sequence: TGTGCCAGCAGGGAAACAGGAGAAAAACTGTTTTTT. Its translation is CASRETGEKLFF.

The rearrangement uses TRBV27 and TRBJ2-6, with D maybe TRBD1 (6 bases). The V gene's germline CDR1 is MNHEY and CDR2 SMNVEV (reference sequence). The length of the CDR3 is 18 residues. The V and J ends lost 5 bases and 0 bases respectively, with 17 bases between them. CDR3 sequence: CASSPGAKGGSGANVLTF. In nucleotides, the CDR3 is TGTGCCAGCAGTCCCGGGGCCAAAGGGGGCTCTGGGGCCAACGTCCTGACTTTC.

J is TRBJ1-1 and V is TRBV28; 8 nucleotides match TRBD1. CDR3 size: 12 residues. V lost 3 bases and J lost 8; bases outside the gene matches: 2. Germline V CDR1 and CDR2: MDHEN, SYDVKM. This CDR3 is CASSFRTGEAFF. Written as DNA, the CDR3 is TGTGCCAGCAGTTTCCGGACAGGGGAAGCTTTCTTT.

The genes are TRBV30 and TRBJ2-3; 8 positions match TRBD2. V shed 7 bases, J shed 4 bases, and the junction held 10 bases outside the gene matches. This CDR3 comprises 14 residues. The germline CDR1 and CDR2 sequences are GTSNPN and SVGIG (reference sequence). CDR3 sequence reads: CAFPLGGEADTQYF. CDR3 sequence (DNA): TGTGCCTTCCCCCTCGGGGGGGAGGCAGATACGCAGTATTTT.

The V and J genes are TRBV2 and TRBJ2-3; no reliable D call. CDR1 and CDR2 from the germline V gene are SNHLY and FYNNEI. This CDR3 contains 11 residues. Trimming shortened V by 8 bases and J by 6 bases, and 9 bases separated the two germline ends. CDR3 in amino acids: CASCWADTQYF. CDR3 sequence (DNA): TGTGCCAGCTGTTGGGCGGATACGCAGTATTTT.

This clone was observed once. The chain is built from TRBV4-1 and TRBJ2-3, with 7 bases matching TRBD2. The trim removed 0 bases at V and 2 bases at J, leaving 8 bases unmatched. This CDR3 is 17 amino acids long. Germline assignment: CDR1 MGHRA and CDR2 YSYEKL. The CDR3 loop reads CASSQDSSGAITDTQYF. CDR3 DNA sequence: TGCGCCAGCAGCCAAGATTCCAGCGGGGCAATCACAGATACGCAGTATTTT.

V usage is TRBV27 and J usage is TRBJ1-6; the D is unclear. In germline, CDR1 is MNHEY, CDR2 SMNVEV (reference sequence). The CDR3 length is 16 residues. The V end was cut by 3 bases, the J end by 1 base, with 10 bases between. CDR3 sequence reads: CASSFDGRSYNSPLHF. The DNA for the CDR3 is TGTGCCAGCAGTTTTGACGGGAGGTCCTATAATTCACCCCTCCACTTT.

The genes are TRBV10-2 and TRBJ1-2, with D possibly TRBD1 on 5 matching bases. V was cut by 5 bases and J by 7 bases, with 23 bases left in between. The CDR3 has 16 amino acids. Germline values: CDR1 WSHSY, CDR2 SAAADI. For the CDR3, the DNA is TGCGCCAGCAGTACGGGGGGAGGGAGGGAGTCGCGTGGCTACACCTTC. Its protein is CASSTGGGRESRGYTF.

This clone was recorded a few times. CDR3 in DNA: TGTGCCTGGAGTTGGGGACAGGAAAAACTGTTTTTT. Translated, it gives CAWSWGQEKLFF. The chain carries TRBV30 and TRBJ1-4; 7 nucleotides align to TRBD1. CDR1 and CDR2 from the germline V gene are GTSNPN and SVGIG (reference sequence). This CDR3 is 12 amino acids long. The V gene end was trimmed by 2 bases and the J gene end by 8 bases; junction bases not matched to a gene: 2.

CDR3 in DNA: TGTGCCAGCAGCTTCACCTCTTCCGGTGAGCAGTTCTTC. Residues: CASSFTSSGEQFF. The chain uses TRBV11-2 and TRBJ2-1; no reliable D call. The CDR3 contains 13 residues. The germline gives CDR1 SGHAT, CDR2 FQNNGV. V shed 3 bases and J shed 9 bases, with 12 bases lying between them.

The V and J genes are TRBV4-2 and TRBJ2-1; 8 bases line up with TRBD2. Germline-derived CDR1 and CDR2 are LGHNA and YNFKEQ. The CDR3 extends over 19 amino acids. The junction had 17 bases not matched to a gene; V was cut back by 0 bases and J by 7 bases. CDR3 DNA: TGTGCCAGCAGCCAAGATGAGGGGCGACGGGGGGGCAAGGTGAATGAGCAGTTCTTC. This translates into CASSQDEGRRGGKVNEQFF.

Worth noting for this clone: Other DNA sequences of this sample code for an identical CDR3. This sequence joins TRBV29-1 and TRBJ2-7; 8 bases fit TRBD1. Germline V gene data show CDR1 as SQVTM and CDR2 as ANQGSEA. V was pared by 4 bases and J by 3 bases, with 2 bases of the junction left unmatched. The CDR3 length is 12 residues. CDR3 protein: CSVAGQGYEQYF. The CDR3 DNA reads as TGCAGCGTTGCCGGACAGGGCTACGAGCAGTACTTC.

The chain couples TRBV19 to TRBJ2-1, with a tentative D call TRBD2 (7 bases). CDR3 length equals 16 residues. Germline CDR1 reads LNHDA; CDR2 reads SQIVND (reference sequence). Trimming left V 1 base short and J 8 bases short, with 18 bases between. This chain's CDR3 is CASSIGGLAALDEQFF. CDR3 DNA sequence: TGTGCCAGTAGTATAGGGGGGCTAGCGGCACTGGATGAGCAGTTCTTC.

This clone was found once. This chain connects TRBV27 to TRBJ2-2, with D tentatively TRBD1 (5 bases). Trimming pared 5 bases from V and 4 bases from J, leaving 14 bases between. This CDR3 region has 15 residues. Germline V gives CDR1 MNHEY, CDR2 SMNVEV (reference sequence). CDR3 in amino acids: CASSLTAQGTGELFF. The CDR3 DNA is TGTGCCAGCAGTCTTACGGCGCAGGGCACCGGGGAGCTGTTTTTT.